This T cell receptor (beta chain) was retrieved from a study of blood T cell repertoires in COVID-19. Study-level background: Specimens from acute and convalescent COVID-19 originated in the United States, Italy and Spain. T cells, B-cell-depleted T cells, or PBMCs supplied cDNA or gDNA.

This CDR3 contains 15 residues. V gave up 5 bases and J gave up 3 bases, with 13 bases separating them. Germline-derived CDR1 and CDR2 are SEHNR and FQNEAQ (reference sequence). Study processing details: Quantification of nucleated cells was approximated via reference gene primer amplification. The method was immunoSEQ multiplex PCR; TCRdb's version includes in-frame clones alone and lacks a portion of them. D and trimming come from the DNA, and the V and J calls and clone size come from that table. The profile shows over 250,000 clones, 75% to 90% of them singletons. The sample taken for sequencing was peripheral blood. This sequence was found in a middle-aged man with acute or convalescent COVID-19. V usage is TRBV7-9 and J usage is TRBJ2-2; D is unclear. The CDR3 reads CASSPYSVDTGELFF. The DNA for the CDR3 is TGTGCCAGCAGCCCGTATTCGGTCGACACCGGGGAGCTGTTTTTT. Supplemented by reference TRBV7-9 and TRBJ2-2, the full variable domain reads DTGVSQNPRHKITKRGQNVTFRCDPISEHNRLYWYRQTLGQGPEFLTYFQNEAQLEKSRLLSDRFSAERPKGSFSTLEIQRTEQGDSAMYLCASSPYSVDTGELFFGEGSRLTVL.